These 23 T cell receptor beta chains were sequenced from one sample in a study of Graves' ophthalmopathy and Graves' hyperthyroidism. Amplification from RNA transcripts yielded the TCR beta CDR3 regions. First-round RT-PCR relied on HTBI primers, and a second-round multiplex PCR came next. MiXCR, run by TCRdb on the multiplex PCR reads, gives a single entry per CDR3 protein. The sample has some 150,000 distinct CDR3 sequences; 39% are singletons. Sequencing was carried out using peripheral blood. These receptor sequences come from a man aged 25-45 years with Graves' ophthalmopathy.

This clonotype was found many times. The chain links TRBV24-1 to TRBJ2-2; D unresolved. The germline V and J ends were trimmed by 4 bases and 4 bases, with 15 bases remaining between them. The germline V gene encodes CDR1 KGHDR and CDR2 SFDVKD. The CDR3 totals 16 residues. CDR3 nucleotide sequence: TGTGCCACCAGTGAACGGCAGACCACTGTCACCGGGGAGCTGTTTTTT. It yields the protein CATSERQTTVTGELFF.

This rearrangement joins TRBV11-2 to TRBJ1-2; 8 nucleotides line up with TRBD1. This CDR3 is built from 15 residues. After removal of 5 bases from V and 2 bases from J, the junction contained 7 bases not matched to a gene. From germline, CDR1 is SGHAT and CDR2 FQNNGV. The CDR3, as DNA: TGTGCCAGCAGCCTTCAGACAGGGGTGAACTATGGCTACACCTTC. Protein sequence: CASSLQTGVNYGYTF. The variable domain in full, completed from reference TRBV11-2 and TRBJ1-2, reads EAGVAQSPRYKIIEKRQSVAFWCNPISGHATLYWYQQILGQGPKLLIQFQNNGVVDDSQLPKDRFSAERLKGVDSTLKIQPAKLEDSAVYLCASSLQTGVNYGYTFGSGTRLTVV.

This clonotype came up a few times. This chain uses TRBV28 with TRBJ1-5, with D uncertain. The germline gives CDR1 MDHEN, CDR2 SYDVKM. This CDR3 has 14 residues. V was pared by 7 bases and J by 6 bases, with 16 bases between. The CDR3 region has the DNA TGTGCCAGCACCGGGCGTAGATCAAGTCAGCCCCAGCATTTT. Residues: CASTGRRSSQPQHF.

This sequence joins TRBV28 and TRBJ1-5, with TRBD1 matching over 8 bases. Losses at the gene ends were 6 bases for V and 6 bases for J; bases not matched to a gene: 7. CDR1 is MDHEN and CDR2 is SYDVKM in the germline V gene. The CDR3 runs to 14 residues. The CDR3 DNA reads TGTGCCAGCAGGAAAACAGGGGGAGGTCAGCCCCAGCATTTT. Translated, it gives CASRKTGGGQPQHF.

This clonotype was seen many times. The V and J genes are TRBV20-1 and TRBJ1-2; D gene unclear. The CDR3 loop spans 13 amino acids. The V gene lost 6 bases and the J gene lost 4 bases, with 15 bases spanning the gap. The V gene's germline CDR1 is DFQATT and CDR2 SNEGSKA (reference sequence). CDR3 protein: CSAVAGGPYGYTF. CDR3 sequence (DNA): TGCAGTGCCGTAGCAGGAGGGCCCTATGGCTACACCTTC.

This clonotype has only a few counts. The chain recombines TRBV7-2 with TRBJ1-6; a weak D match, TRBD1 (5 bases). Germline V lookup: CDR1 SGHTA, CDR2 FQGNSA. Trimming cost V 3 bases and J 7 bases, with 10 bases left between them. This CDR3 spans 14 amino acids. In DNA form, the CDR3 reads TGTGCCAGCAGCTTGGGACGGACAAATTCACCCCTCCACTTT. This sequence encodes CASSLGRTNSPLHF. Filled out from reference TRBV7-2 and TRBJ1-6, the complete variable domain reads GAGVSQSPSNKVTEKGKDVELRCDPISGHTALYWYRQSLGQGLEFLIYFQGNSAPDKSGLPSDRFSAERTGGSVSTLTIQRTQQEDSAVYLCASSLGRTNSPLHFGNGTRLTVT.

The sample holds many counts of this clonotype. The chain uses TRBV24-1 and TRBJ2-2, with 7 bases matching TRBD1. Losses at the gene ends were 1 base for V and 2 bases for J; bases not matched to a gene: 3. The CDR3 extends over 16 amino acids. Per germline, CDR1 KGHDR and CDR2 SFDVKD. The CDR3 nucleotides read TGTGCCACCAGTGATTTTGGGACAGATAACACCGGGGAGCTGTTTTTT. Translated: CATSDFGTDNTGELFF.

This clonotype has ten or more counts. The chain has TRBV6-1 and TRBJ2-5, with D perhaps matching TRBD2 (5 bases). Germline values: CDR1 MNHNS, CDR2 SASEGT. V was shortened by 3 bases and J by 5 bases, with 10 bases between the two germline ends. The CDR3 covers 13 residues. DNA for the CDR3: TGTGCCAGCAGTGACGGAGGACGGGAGACCCAGTACTTC. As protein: CASSDGGRETQYF.

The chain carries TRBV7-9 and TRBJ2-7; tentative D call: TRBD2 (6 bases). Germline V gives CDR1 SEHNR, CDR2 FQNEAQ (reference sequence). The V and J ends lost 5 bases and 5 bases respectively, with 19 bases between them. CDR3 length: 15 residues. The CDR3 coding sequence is TGTGCCAGCAGCCGGACCGGGACTCCCTCGGACGAGCAGTACTTC. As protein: CASSRTGTPSDEQYF.

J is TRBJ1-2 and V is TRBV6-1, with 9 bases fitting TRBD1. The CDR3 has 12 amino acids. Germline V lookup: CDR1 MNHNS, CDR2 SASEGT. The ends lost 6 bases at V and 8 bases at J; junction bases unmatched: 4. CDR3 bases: TGTGCCAGCAGCCGGACAGGGGTCGGCTACACCTTC. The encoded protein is CASSRTGVGYTF.

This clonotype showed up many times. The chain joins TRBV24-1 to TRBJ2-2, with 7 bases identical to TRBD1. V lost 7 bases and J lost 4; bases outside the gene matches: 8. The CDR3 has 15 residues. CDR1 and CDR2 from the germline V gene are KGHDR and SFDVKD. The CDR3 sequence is CATSDTGVPTGELFF. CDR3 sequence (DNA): TGTGCCACCAGCGACACAGGGGTCCCCACCGGGGAGCTGTTTTTT.

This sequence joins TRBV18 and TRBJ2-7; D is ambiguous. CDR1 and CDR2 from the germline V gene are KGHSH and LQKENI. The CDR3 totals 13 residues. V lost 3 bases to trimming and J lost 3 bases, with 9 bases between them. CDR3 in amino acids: CASSPGFLYEQYF. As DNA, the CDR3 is TGTGCCAGCTCACCGGGTTTCCTCTACGAGCAGTACTTC.

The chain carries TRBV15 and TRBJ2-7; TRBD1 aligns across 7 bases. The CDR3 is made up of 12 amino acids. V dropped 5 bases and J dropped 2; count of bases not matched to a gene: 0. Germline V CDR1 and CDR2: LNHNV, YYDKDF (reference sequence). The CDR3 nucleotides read TGTGCCACCAGCGGACAGGCCTACGAGCAGTACTTC. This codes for CATSGQAYEQYF.

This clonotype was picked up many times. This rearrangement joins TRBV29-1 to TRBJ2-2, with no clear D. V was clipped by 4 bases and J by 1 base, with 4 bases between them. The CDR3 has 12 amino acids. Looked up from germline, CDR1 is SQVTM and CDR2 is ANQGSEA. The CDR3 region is CSVVVNTGELFF. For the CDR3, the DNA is TGCAGCGTTGTAGTGAACACCGGGGAGCTGTTTTTT.

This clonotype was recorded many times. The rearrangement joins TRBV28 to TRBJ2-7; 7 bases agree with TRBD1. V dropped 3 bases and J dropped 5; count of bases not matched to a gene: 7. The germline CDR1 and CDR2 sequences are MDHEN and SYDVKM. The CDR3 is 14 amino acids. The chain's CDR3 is CASSFLDRLNEQYF. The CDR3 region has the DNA TGTGCCAGCAGTTTCTTGGACAGGCTCAACGAGCAGTACTTC.

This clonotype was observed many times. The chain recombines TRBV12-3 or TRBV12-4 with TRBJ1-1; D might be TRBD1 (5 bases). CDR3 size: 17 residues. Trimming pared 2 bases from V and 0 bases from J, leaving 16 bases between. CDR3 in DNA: TGTGCCAGCAGTTTATCAGGGTGGCGGGGACTGAACACTGAAGCTTTCTTT. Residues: CASSLSGWRGLNTEAFF.

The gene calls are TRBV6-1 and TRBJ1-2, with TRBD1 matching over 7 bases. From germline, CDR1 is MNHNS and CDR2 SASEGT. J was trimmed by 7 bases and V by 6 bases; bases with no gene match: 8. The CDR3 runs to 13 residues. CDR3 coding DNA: TGTGCCAGCAGCACCATCTCAGGGGGTGGCTACACCTTC. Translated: CASSTISGGGYTF.

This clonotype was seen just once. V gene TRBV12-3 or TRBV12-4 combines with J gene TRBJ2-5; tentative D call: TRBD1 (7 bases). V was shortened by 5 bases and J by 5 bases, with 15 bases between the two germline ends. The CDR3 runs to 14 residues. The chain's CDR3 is CASSPRSGGETQYF. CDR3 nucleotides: TGTGCCAGCAGTCCCCGTTCAGGGGGGGAGACCCAGTACTTC.

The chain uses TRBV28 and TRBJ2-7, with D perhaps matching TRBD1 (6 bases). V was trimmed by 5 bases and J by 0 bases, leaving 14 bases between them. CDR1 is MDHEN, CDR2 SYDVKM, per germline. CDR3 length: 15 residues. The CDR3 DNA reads TGTGCCAGCAGTCTCGTCGGGGACAACTCCTACGAGCAGTACTTC. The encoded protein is CASSLVGDNSYEQYF.

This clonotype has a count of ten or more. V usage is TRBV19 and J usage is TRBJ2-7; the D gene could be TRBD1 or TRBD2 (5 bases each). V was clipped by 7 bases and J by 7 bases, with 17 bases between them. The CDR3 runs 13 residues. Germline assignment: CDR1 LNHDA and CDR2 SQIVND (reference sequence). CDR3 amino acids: CASTRDSEGEQYF. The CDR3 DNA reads TGTGCCAGTACTCGAGACTCCGAGGGGGAGCAGTACTTC. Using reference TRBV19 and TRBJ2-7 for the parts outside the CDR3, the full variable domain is DGGITQSPKYLFRKEGQNVTLSCEQNLNHDAMYWYRQDPGQGLRLIYYSQIVNDFQKGDIAEGYSVSREKKESFPLTVTSAQKNPTAFYLCASTRDSEGEQYFGPGTRLTVT.

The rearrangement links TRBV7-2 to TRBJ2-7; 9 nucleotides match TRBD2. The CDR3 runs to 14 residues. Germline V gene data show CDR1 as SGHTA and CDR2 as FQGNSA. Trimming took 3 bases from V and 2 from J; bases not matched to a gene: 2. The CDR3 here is CASSFTSGPYEQYF. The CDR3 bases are TGTGCCAGCAGCTTCACTAGCGGGCCCTACGAGCAGTACTTC.

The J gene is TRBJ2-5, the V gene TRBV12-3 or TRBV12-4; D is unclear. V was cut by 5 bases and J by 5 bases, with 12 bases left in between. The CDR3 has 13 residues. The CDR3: CASSKHPRETQYF. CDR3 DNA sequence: TGTGCCAGCAGTAAACACCCACGGGAGACCCAGTACTTC.

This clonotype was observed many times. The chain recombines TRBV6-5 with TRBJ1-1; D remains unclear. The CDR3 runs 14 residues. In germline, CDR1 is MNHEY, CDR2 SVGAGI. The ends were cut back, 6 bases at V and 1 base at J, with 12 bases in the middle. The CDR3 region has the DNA TGTGCCAGCAGCCCCCCCGGAGGGAACACTGAAGCTTTCTTT. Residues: CASSPPGGNTEAFF.